The clone carrying this T cell receptor (delta chain) is labeled as medium-sized. Per germline, CDR1 GEAIGNYY and CDR2 EKD. J gave up 4 bases and V 2 bases, and 11 bases lay outside the gene matches. The CDR3 length is 17 residues. TCRdb reanalysed the RT-PCR reads via CATT. The sample carries 2,500 to 3,000 delta-chain clones, just over 2.5% recorded once. The data belong to a study of gamma-delta T cells after stem cell transplantation. Material: gamma-delta T cells. The TCR sequence derives from a human donor. It is not recorded whose cells these are; they may come from a transplant donor. The V and J genes are TRDV2 and TRDJ1, with 11 bases that match TRDD3. Here the CDR3 DNA reads TGTGCCTGTGACATGCTGGGGGATACCCAGGGGATCGATAAACTCATCTTT. Translated: CACDMLGDTQGIDKLIF.